A selection of T cell receptor beta chains follows, all from one sample in a study of T-cell reconstitution after alpha-beta-depleted transplantation in children. MiXCR, run by TCRdb on the PCR reads, gives a single entry per CDR3 protein. The repertoire holds over 550,000 distinct CDR3 sequences, with over 9.5% as singletons. The material was PBMCs from the stem cell graft donor, obtained from the stem cell graft. These receptors came from a human donor who donated a stem cell graft to a child with acute myeloid leukemia. Each CDR3 is given with its conserved first and last residue. Part of the rows lack a size; the others show once, few, many or a class for expanded clones.

V: TRBV4-3
size: many
J: TRBJ2-1
CDR3: CASSQLAGVRADNEQFF

V: TRBV7-9
size: NA
J: TRBJ2-1
CDR3: CASSLVGSGSYHAEQFF

V: TRBV6-1
size: NA
J: TRBJ1-4
CDR3: CASTWGTNEKLFF

V: TRBV19
size: once
J: TRBJ2-7
CDR3: CASSWEGREQYF

V: TRBV7-2
size: many
J: TRBJ2-7
CDR3: CASSRSGKANYEQYF

V: TRBV28
size: many
J: TRBJ2-3
CDR3: CASSTSDRASTDTQYF

V: TRBV9
size: many
J: TRBJ2-1
CDR3: CASSVAPGVKAAFF

V: TRBV20-1
size: few
J: TRBJ1-1
CDR3: CSAHRTVNTEAFF

V: TRBV29-1
size: few
J: TRBJ1-2
CDR3: CSVEDQGVGYTF

V: TRBV20-1
size: few
J: TRBJ2-2
CDR3: CSANSGSITGELFF

V: TRBV7-3
size: NA
J: TRBJ2-3
CDR3: CASSLLAGVPPDRQYF

V: TRBV20-1
size: few
J: TRBJ2-1
CDR3: CSARVTGPGNEQFF

V: TRBV9
size: few
J: TRBJ2-3
CDR3: CASSTRGGITDTQYF

V: TRBV4-2
size: few
J: TRBJ2-1
CDR3: CASSQAGVAGGPLNEQFF

V: TRBV11-2
size: few
J: TRBJ1-2
CDR3: CASSLDLRVGF

V: TRBV6-2/TRBV6-3
size: many
J: TRBJ2-1
CDR3: CASSRLAGEGNNEQFF

V: TRBV28
size: NA
J: TRBJ1-4
CDR3: CASSRAGANEKLFF

V: TRBV18
size: few
J: TRBJ2-5
CDR3: CASSPATGGSETQYF

V: TRBV20-1
size: few
J: TRBJ1-3
CDR3: CSAYNPGEGNTIYF

V: TRBV12-3/TRBV12-4
size: many
J: TRBJ2-1
CDR3: CASSFGLSTYNEQFF

V: TRBV20-1
size: NA
J: TRBJ1-5
CDR3: CSALRTAPSNQPQHF

V: TRBV7-2
size: few
J: TRBJ2-7
CDR3: CASRETHREWQYF

V: TRBV5-1
size: many
J: TRBJ1-3
CDR3: CASSFEGSGNTIYF

V: TRBV12-3/TRBV12-4
size: NA
J: TRBJ2-2
CDR3: CASSSLAGANGELFF

V: TRBV29-1
size: NA
J: TRBJ2-7
CDR3: CSVEDPLAGAMDEQYF

V: TRBV29-1
size: few
J: TRBJ1-3
CDR3: CSVEKGRSGNTIYF

V: TRBV12-3/TRBV12-4
size: few
J: TRBJ1-5
CDR3: CASSFAVSGPQHF

V: TRBV7-8
size: NA
J: TRBJ2-2
CDR3: CASSLRTAGTVYTGELFF

V: TRBV5-1
size: many
J: TRBJ1-1
CDR3: CASSGQENTEAFF

V: TRBV20-1
size: NA
J: TRBJ2-2
CDR3: CSARGTSGFTGELFF

V: TRBV15
size: many
J: TRBJ2-2
CDR3: CATSRDLGRNTGELFF

V: TRBV7-9
size: few
J: TRBJ1-2
CDR3: CASSLVSPADGYTF

V: TRBV7-9
size: few
J: TRBJ2-5
CDR3: CASSLRGAGDWETQYF

V: TRBV15
size: NA
J: TRBJ2-5
CDR3: CATSRDTYEETQYF

V: TRBV15
size: NA
J: TRBJ1-2
CDR3: CATSSQGLAYGYTF

V: TRBV7-2
size: few
J: TRBJ1-1
CDR3: CASSGDRIYTEAFF

V: TRBV29-1
size: many
J: TRBJ2-2
CDR3: CSVRAGSPTGELFF

V: TRBV9
size: few
J: TRBJ2-5
CDR3: CAMEVPRRETQYF

V: TRBV5-1
size: few
J: TRBJ1-1
CDR3: CASSLYGTTGTEAFF

V: TRBV20-1
size: few
J: TRBJ1-5
CDR3: CSARDRRQGSNQPQHF

V: TRBV7-2
size: NA
J: TRBJ2-7
CDR3: CASSRGLAGVHDEQYF

V: TRBV4-3
size: few
J: TRBJ2-7
CDR3: CASSQEDRTYEQYF

V: TRBV20-1
size: NA
J: TRBJ2-1
CDR3: CSARDYGSMYNEQFF

V: TRBV27
size: NA
J: TRBJ2-1
CDR3: CASRTGGAYNEQFF

V: TRBV12-3/TRBV12-4
size: many
J: TRBJ2-7
CDR3: CASSLIIGGEQYF

V: TRBV20-1
size: NA
J: TRBJ2-3
CDR3: CSAGGGLAADTQYF

V: TRBV5-1
size: few
J: TRBJ2-3
CDR3: CASSLAGSRQDTQYF

V: TRBV29-1
size: few
J: TRBJ2-7
CDR3: CSVAGGVAGSSYEQYF